This T cell receptor (beta chain) was sequenced for a study of T-cell reconstitution after alpha-beta-depleted transplantation in children. Unique molecular identifiers tagged the TCRbeta library. TCRdb reprocessed the PCR reads with MiXCR, giving one entry per CDR3 protein. The sample holds under 400,000 distinct CDR3 sequences; roughly 21% are singletons and the top ten take approximately 11%. For this clonotype: Its antigen is not known.

The trim removed 6 bases at V and 3 bases at J, leaving 5 bases unmatched. The germline gives CDR1 WSHSY, CDR2 SAAADI. The CDR3 runs 14 residues. General study points: From surviving recipient T cells and thymic progenitors came the high day-60 TCRbeta diversity observed in some patients. After transplant, at about two months, alpha-beta T cells were reportedly derived from several hundred expanded graft clones. T cells produced anew were the main source of T-cell counts and diversity one year after transplant.

The source of this sequence is a male patient between 5 and 17 years old who had a stem cell transplant for acute lymphoblastic leukemia, so the T cells may come from the graft donor. The chain has TRBV10-2 and TRBJ2-7, with TRBD1 matching over 10 bases. The sample consisted of PBMCs, mostly from graft donor cells, taken 180 days after TCRalphabeta/CD19-depleted stem cell transplant. This CDR3 reads CASRADRGVYEQYF. The CDR3 DNA reads as TGCGCCAGCAGGGCGGACAGGGGGGTCTACGAGCAGTACTTC.